These 10 T cell receptor beta chains were all obtained from the same sample, sequenced in a study of cytomegalovirus exposure and HLA in healthy donors. PCR was performed using 60 Vbeta and 13 Jbeta primers. The protocol was immunoSEQ multiplex PCR, while the TCRdb copy is restricted to in-frame clones and leaves out a portion. Seen here are about 200,000 clones, around 78% observed once, and the top ten hold 14%. Sequenced sample: PBMCs. The source is a woman in her 30s in good health and CMV-seropositive.

The rearrangement uses TRBV5-4 and TRBJ2-7, with 10 bases fitting TRBD2. J lost 2 bases, V lost 2 bases, and 1 base had no gene match. Germline-derived CDR1 and CDR2 are SGHNT and YYREEE (reference sequence). The CDR3 consists of 14 residues. The CDR3 coding sequence is TGTGCCAGCAGCTTCGGACTAGCGGCCTACGAGCAGTACTTC. Protein: CASSFGLAAYEQYF.

This clone was picked up one time. The chain combines TRBV7-8 with TRBJ2-3, with a tentative D call TRBD2 (6 bases). The germline V gene has CDR1 SGHVS and CDR2 FQNEAQ. The CDR3 sequence is 16 residues long. V was cut by 0 bases and J by 4 bases, with 14 bases left in between. The CDR3 here is CASSLAPSDSADTQYF. Written as DNA, the CDR3 is TGTGCCAGCAGCTTAGCTCCTAGCGACTCCGCAGATACGCAGTATTTT.

The chain employs TRBV7-9 and TRBJ1-2; D call uncertain. V dropped 1 base and J dropped 0 bases, with 6 bases sitting between them. The CDR3 is 14 amino acids. Germline V gene data show CDR1 as SEHNR and CDR2 as FQNEAQ (reference sequence). The CDR3 region is CASSLGLTNYGYTF. In DNA, the CDR3 is TGTGCCAGCAGCTTAGGACTTACTAACTATGGCTACACCTTC.

J is TRBJ2-7 and V is TRBV29-1; 11 nucleotides agree with TRBD1. The length of the CDR3 is 14 residues. The V gene end was trimmed by 5 bases and the J gene end by 5 bases; junction bases not matched to a gene: 8. Germline CDR1 and CDR2: SQVTM and ANQGSEA. The chain's CDR3 is CSVTAGQGAHEQYF. In DNA, the CDR3 is TGCAGCGTTACGGCCGGACAGGGGGCACACGAGCAGTACTTC.

The V gene is TRBV9, the J gene TRBJ2-2, with 11 bases that match TRBD2. CDR1 and CDR2 from the germline V gene are SGDLS and YYNGEE. The CDR3 has 17 amino acids. V trimming: 4 bases; J trimming: 4 bases; junction bases outside the gene matches: 9. CDR3 amino acids: CASSTSGLAVFTGELFF. Written as DNA, the CDR3 is TGTGCCAGCAGCACCTCGGGACTAGCGGTTTTCACCGGGGAGCTGTTTTTT.

The chain couples TRBV9 to TRBJ2-1, with 12 bases fitting TRBD2. J was trimmed by 5 bases and V by 1 base; bases with no gene match: 1. Germline V gene sequence: CDR1 SGDLS, CDR2 YYNGEE. The CDR3 runs to 15 residues. As DNA, the CDR3 is TGTGCCAGCAGCGTACTAGCGGGGGGGAACAATGAGCAGTTCTTC. Its translation is CASSVLAGGNNEQFF.

With respect to this clone: The junction departs from germline at one end; a sequencing error may be responsible. The rearrangement uses TRBV7-9 and TRBJ2-5; 8 nucleotides line up with TRBD2. Per germline, CDR1 SEHNR and CDR2 FQNEAQ (reference sequence). CDR3 length equals 17 residues. CDR3 sequence (DNA): TGTTCCAGCAGCTTCTTTAGTAGCGGGGCTTTCCAAGAGACCCAGTACTTC. It translates to CSSSFFSSGAFQETQYF.

This chain uses TRBV30 with TRBJ2-3; the match to TRBD1 covers 7 bases. This CDR3 is built from 18 residues. V shed 2 bases and J 1 base; nucleotides not matched to a gene: 15. CDR1 is GTSNPN, CDR2 SVGIG, per germline (reference sequence). The CDR3 spells CAWSRDRVLGLGTDTQYF. The DNA of the CDR3 is TGTGCCTGGAGTCGAGACAGGGTATTGGGTCTTGGCACAGATACGCAGTATTTT.

This clone has just one count. The chain is built from TRBV28 and TRBJ2-3; TRBD1 agrees at 9 bases. Losses at the gene ends were 4 bases for V and 4 bases for J; bases not matched to a gene: 6. The CDR3 loop spans 15 amino acids. Per the germline V gene, CDR1 is MDHEN and CDR2 is SYDVKM. In nucleotides, the CDR3 is TGTGCCAGCAGTTGGGGGGACAGGGACCCAGATACGCAGTATTTT. As protein: CASSWGDRDPDTQYF.

V usage is TRBV7-2 and J usage is TRBJ2-3; 11 bases are a match to TRBD2. The CDR3 sequence is 16 residues long. The V segment lost 1 base and the J segment 6 bases; nucleotides outside the gene matches: 6. Germline CDR1 and CDR2: SGHTA and FQGNSA. The CDR3 region is CASSLVSSGGRDTQYF. CDR3 nucleotide sequence: TGTGCCAGCAGCTTAGTGTCTAGCGGGGGGAGGGATACGCAGTATTTT.